This passage covers 9 T cell receptor beta chains from one sample sequenced in a study of blood T cell repertoires in COVID-19. Profiling relied on immunoSEQ multiplex PCR, and the TCRdb table lists in-frame clones only, not all of them. Of roughly 180,000 clones listed, 82% are singletons. The specimen was peripheral blood. These receptors were obtained from a woman at least 80 years old with active or convalescent COVID-19.

The CDR3 sequence is CASRGLAGRTGELFF. The CDR3 nucleotides are TGCGCCAGCAGAGGACTAGCGGGGCGCACCGGGGAGCTGTTTTTT. The rearrangement uses TRBV10-2 and TRBJ2-2; 12 bases fit TRBD2. CDR3 length equals 15 residues. Germline V gives CDR1 WSHSY, CDR2 SAAADI. J lost 4 bases, V lost 6 bases, and 3 bases had no gene match.

This clone showed up just a few times. The chain is built from TRBV19 and TRBJ1-1, with 8 bases identical to TRBD1. J lost 6 bases, V lost 5 bases, and 5 bases had no gene match. The CDR3 runs 13 residues. Germline-derived CDR1 and CDR2 are LNHDA and SQIVND (reference sequence). The CDR3 DNA sequence: TGTGCCAGTAGTCTGGACAGGGTGGCTGAAGCTTTCTTT. It specifies CASSLDRVAEAFF.

The chain is built from TRBV5-1 and TRBJ2-1; tentative D call: TRBD2 (6 bases). The germline CDR1 and CDR2 sequences are SGHRS and YFSETQ. Trimming removed 3 bases from V and 1 base from J, with 14 bases in between. The CDR3 contains 16 residues. CDR3 sequence: CASSSGTGSSYNEQFF. CDR3 in DNA: TGCGCCAGCAGCTCAGGGACTGGTTCGTCCTACAATGAGCAGTTCTTC.

V gene TRBV5-1 combines with J gene TRBJ1-3, with 7 positions matching TRBD1. Germline CDR1 reads SGHRS; CDR2 reads YFSETQ. V lost 4 bases and J lost 2; bases outside the gene matches: 3. The CDR3 is made up of 14 amino acids. The CDR3 DNA sequence: TGCGCCAGCAGCAGGACAGGTACTGGAAACACCATATATTTT. Amino acids: CASSRTGTGNTIYF.

The rearrangement links TRBV4-1 to TRBJ1-1, with D unclear. The CDR3 contains 16 residues. Trimming took off 3 bases at V and 0 bases at J, with 14 bases between the two ends. From germline, CDR1 is MGHRA and CDR2 YSYEKL. The CDR3 coding sequence is TGCGCCAGCAGCCACCGCTTCCAGGTAGTGAACACTGAAGCTTTCTTT. It yields the protein CASSHRFQVVNTEAFF.

This chain connects TRBV15 to TRBJ1-1, with D uncertain. V was shortened by 0 bases and J by 1 base, with 3 bases between the two germline ends. Per the germline V gene, CDR1 is LNHNV and CDR2 is YYDKDF (reference sequence). The CDR3 totals 13 residues. The CDR3 coding sequence is TGTGCCACCAGCAGAGATCAGAACACTGAAGCTTTCTTT. This codes for CATSRDQNTEAFF.

DNA of the CDR3: TGTGCCAGCAGTCCCTCAGGTTTCAATCAGCCCCAGCATTTT. Protein: CASSPSGFNQPQHF. The chain uses TRBV27 and TRBJ1-5; no clear D gene. From germline, CDR1 is MNHEY and CDR2 SMNVEV (reference sequence). This CDR3 has 14 amino acids. The V and J ends lost 5 bases and 3 bases respectively, with 11 bases between them.

The chain employs TRBV6-5 and TRBJ1-1, with D unclear. V was trimmed by 5 bases and J by 2 bases, leaving 12 bases between them. There are 14 residues in the CDR3. The germline CDR1 and CDR2 sequences are MNHEY and SVGAGI. The CDR3 DNA is TGTGCCAGCAGTCACAATAGGAGAAACACTGAAGCTTTCTTT. This encodes CASSHNRRNTEAFF.

The J gene is TRBJ2-1, the V gene TRBV5-1; a possible D gene is TRBD2 (5 bases). V gave up 4 bases and J gave up 9 bases, with 14 bases separating them. CDR1 and CDR2 (germline): SGHRS, YFSETQ. The CDR3 totals 13 residues. The CDR3 sequence: CASSGRELAEQFF. In DNA, the CDR3 is TGCGCCAGCAGCGGCCGGGAATTGGCTGAGCAGTTCTTC.